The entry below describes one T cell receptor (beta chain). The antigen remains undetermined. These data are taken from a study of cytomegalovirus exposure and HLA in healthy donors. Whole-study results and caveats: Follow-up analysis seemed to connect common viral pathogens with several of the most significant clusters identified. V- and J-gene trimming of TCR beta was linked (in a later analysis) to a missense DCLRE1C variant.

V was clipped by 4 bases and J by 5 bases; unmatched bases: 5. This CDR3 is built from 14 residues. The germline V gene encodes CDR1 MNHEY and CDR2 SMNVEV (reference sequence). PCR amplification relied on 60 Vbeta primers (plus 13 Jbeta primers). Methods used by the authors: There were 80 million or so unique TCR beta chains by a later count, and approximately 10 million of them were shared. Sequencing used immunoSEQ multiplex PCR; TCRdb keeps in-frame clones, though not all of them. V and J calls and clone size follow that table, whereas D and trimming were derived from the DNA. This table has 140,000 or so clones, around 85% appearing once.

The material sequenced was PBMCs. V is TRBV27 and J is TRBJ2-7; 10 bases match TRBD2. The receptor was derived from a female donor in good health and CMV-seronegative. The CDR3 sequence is CASSSGTSVHEQYF. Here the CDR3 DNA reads TGTGCCAGCAGTTCCGGGACTAGCGTCCACGAGCAGTACTTC.